These 30 T cell receptor beta chains share one sample of origin, sequenced in a study of blood T cell repertoires in COVID-19. TCRdb keeps only in-frame clones here, not all; method: immunoSEQ multiplex PCR. Altogether approximately 170,000 clones are present, about nine tenths being singletons, with the ten largest covering roughly 4%. Sequenced material: peripheral blood. The receptors originated from a woman aged 70 to 79 with acute or convalescent COVID-19.

The CDR3 nucleotides are TGTGCCAGCAGTCAGGGGAGGGGTAACTATGGCTACACCTTC. Amino acid sequence: CASSQGRGNYGYTF. This chain connects TRBV28 to TRBJ1-2, with D possibly being TRBD1 (6 bases). V shed 5 bases and J shed 1 base, with 11 bases lying between them. The CDR3 spans 14 residues. The V gene's germline CDR1 is MDHEN and CDR2 SYDVKM.

The chain couples TRBV28 to TRBJ1-4, with a tentative D call TRBD1 (6 bases). CDR3 length: 14 residues. Trimming removed 5 bases at V and 7 bases at J, with 14 bases between. CDR1 is MDHEN and CDR2 is SYDVKM in the germline V gene. For the CDR3, the DNA is TGTGCCAGCAGTCGAACAGGGATCAGTGAAAAACTGTTTTTT. Protein sequence: CASSRTGISEKLFF.

V gene TRBV13 combines with J gene TRBJ2-7; 10 bases are a match to TRBD1. Germline V gene data show CDR1 as PRHDT and CDR2 as FYEKMQ (reference sequence). CDR3 length: 14 amino acids. With 5 bases clipped from V and 4 bases from J, the junction kept 5 bases outside the gene matches. Here the CDR3 DNA reads TGTGCCAGCAGCGGGGACAGGGGTCGATACGAGCAGTACTTC. Translating gives CASSGDRGRYEQYF.

This clone was observed a single time. The DNA of the CDR3 is TGTGCCAGCAGCTTAGGCCTCCGGACAGGGGCCCGCACAGATACGCAGTATTTT. This translates into CASSLGLRTGARTDTQYF. The chain couples TRBV11-3 to TRBJ2-3; 9 bases are a match to TRBD1. Germline V gives CDR1 SGHNT, CDR2 YENEEA. This CDR3 comprises 18 residues. V gave up 1 base and J gave up 1 base; unmatched junction bases: 9.

The chain uses TRBV10-2 and TRBJ2-7; 7 bases line up with TRBD1. The CDR3 is 14 amino acids. V gave up 6 bases and J gave up 3 bases; unmatched junction bases: 8. CDR1 and CDR2 (germline): WSHSY, SAAADI. CDR3 sequence reads: CASSGTVGFYEQYF. The CDR3 nucleotides are TGCGCCAGCAGCGGGACAGTCGGATTCTACGAGCAGTACTTC.

The table lists this clone with a count of one. The chain uses TRBV7-9 and TRBJ2-1; possible D gene TRBD2, 7 bases. The V gene's germline CDR1 is SEHNR and CDR2 FQNEAQ (reference sequence). The CDR3 contains 15 residues. V lost 6 bases, J lost 3 bases, and 15 bases lay in between. Here the CDR3 DNA reads TGTGCCAGCAGGGGACATGGGGGGGACTACAATGAGCAGTTCTTC. Translated: CASRGHGGDYNEQFF.

The rearrangement joins TRBV2 to TRBJ1-2; D gene uncertain. Per the germline V gene, CDR1 is SNHLY and CDR2 is FYNNEI. V lost 2 bases to trimming and J lost 5 bases, with 9 bases between them. The CDR3 is made up of 13 amino acids. The CDR3 sequence: CASSEWAAYGYTF. The CDR3 DNA reads as TGTGCCAGCAGTGAATGGGCAGCTTATGGCTACACCTTC.

J is TRBJ2-1 and V is TRBV9; TRBD2 might be the D (6 bases). From germline, CDR1 is SGDLS and CDR2 YYNGEE. V gave up 0 bases and J gave up 16 bases, with 17 bases separating them. CDR3 length: 13 residues. The CDR3 loop reads CASSVAGNSGHFF. In DNA, the CDR3 is TGTGCCAGCAGCGTAGCTGGGAACAGCGGGCATTTCTTC.

This clone appeared a few times. This chain links TRBV2 with TRBJ1-2; D remains ambiguous. Germline CDR1 is SNHLY and CDR2 is FYNNEI. The CDR3 has 13 amino acids. Trimming shortened V by 6 bases and J by 5 bases, and 13 bases separated the two germline ends. As DNA, the CDR3 is TGTGCCAGCAGCGACCGTGGAGGGTATGGCTACACCTTC. Translated: CASSDRGGYGYTF.

This chain connects TRBV5-1 to TRBJ2-1, with D perhaps matching TRBD2 (6 bases). CDR1 and CDR2 (germline): SGHRS, YFSETQ. The V end was cut by 0 bases, the J end by 3 bases, with 13 bases between. The CDR3 consists of 16 residues. CDR3: CASSLGRDSIYNEQFF. In nucleotides, the CDR3 is TGCGCCAGCAGCTTGGGCCGGGACTCCATCTACAATGAGCAGTTCTTC.

The chain employs TRBV7-2 and TRBJ1-1; 7 positions agree with TRBD1. The CDR3 is made up of 15 amino acids. J was trimmed by 7 bases and V by 4 bases; bases with no gene match: 12. Germline assignment: CDR1 SGHTA and CDR2 FQGNSA. The CDR3 loop is CASSSSRGRMSEAFF. The CDR3 nucleotides are TGTGCCAGCAGCTCCTCCAGGGGGAGGATGAGTGAAGCTTTCTTT. Supplemented by reference TRBV7-2 and TRBJ1-1, the full variable domain reads GAGVSQSPSNKVTEKGKDVELRCDPISGHTALYWYRQSLGQGLEFLIYFQGNSAPDKSGLPSDRFSAERTGGSVSTLTIQRTQQEDSAVYLCASSSSRGRMSEAFFGQGTRLTVV.

This chain connects TRBV5-1 to TRBJ2-6; no reliable D call. With 2 bases removed from V and 0 bases from J, the gap between germline ends came to 3 bases. The CDR3 consists of 14 residues. In germline, CDR1 is SGHRS, CDR2 YFSETQ. The DNA of the CDR3 is TGCGCCAGCAGCTTCAGCTCTGGGGCCAACGTCCTGACTTTC. This gives the protein CASSFSSGANVLTF.

V usage is TRBV3-1 (or the pseudogene TRBV3-2) and J usage is TRBJ1-6; 9 positions match TRBD1. V shed 3 bases and J 0 bases; nucleotides not matched to a gene: 3. The CDR3 is 17 amino acids. Germline V gene sequence: CDR1 LGHDT, CDR2 YNNKEL (reference sequence). CDR3 loop: CASSQDRGRSYNSPLHF. In DNA, the CDR3 is TGTGCCAGCAGCCAGGACAGGGGACGCTCCTATAATTCACCCCTCCACTTT.

V and J are TRBV4-3 and TRBJ1-2, with 7 bases identical to TRBD1. The V gene's germline CDR1 is LGHNA and CDR2 YSLEER. V gave up 1 base and J gave up 2 bases; unmatched junction bases: 7. CDR3 length equals 16 residues. Here the CDR3 DNA reads TGCGCCAGCAGCCAAGTCCGGACAGGAAGGAACTATGGCTACACCTTC. It specifies CASSQVRTGRNYGYTF.

This chain connects TRBV24-1 to TRBJ2-2; D is possibly TRBD2 (6 bases). The germline V gene has CDR1 KGHDR and CDR2 SFDVKD. This CDR3 contains 17 residues. With 5 bases removed from V and 4 bases from J, the gap between germline ends came to 19 bases. CDR3 DNA: TGTGCCACCAGTGCCTCCGGGTTGGCTAGCGTCACCGGGGAGCTGTTTTTT. Amino acids: CATSASGLASVTGELFF.

The chain uses TRBV5-6 and TRBJ1-2, with 9 bases that match TRBD1. There are 15 residues in the CDR3. Germline V gene data show CDR1 as SGHDT and CDR2 as YYEEEE. V lost 5 bases to trimming and J lost 5 bases; unmatched junction nucleotides: 10. The CDR3 DNA is TGTGCCAGCAGGGATTTCAAACAGGGGGCATATGGCTACACCTTC. Translated: CASRDFKQGAYGYTF.

The J gene is TRBJ1-1, the V gene TRBV19; no reliable D call. The CDR3 totals 14 residues. The germline V gene has CDR1 LNHDA and CDR2 SQIVND (reference sequence). With 6 bases removed from V and 1 base from J, the gap between germline ends came to 12 bases. DNA for the CDR3: TGTGCCAGTAGCACCAGGAGGGAGAACACTGAAGCTTTCTTT. Translating it yields CASSTRRENTEAFF.

This clone was seen a single time. The rearrangement links TRBV20-1 to TRBJ2-2; D remains ambiguous. This CDR3 has 15 amino acids. Germline V gene sequence: CDR1 DFQATT, CDR2 SNEGSKA (reference sequence). Trimming cost V 3 bases and J 0 bases, with 11 bases left between them. The CDR3 region is CSASHINANTGELFF. The CDR3 DNA is TGCAGTGCTAGTCACATTAACGCGAACACCGGGGAGCTGTTTTTT.

The chain is built from TRBV4-3 and TRBJ1-2; D possibly corresponds to TRBD1 (5 bases). CDR3 length equals 13 residues. Between the trimmed V and J ends, which lost 3 bases and 4 bases, there was a span of 9 bases. Germline V gives CDR1 LGHNA, CDR2 YSLEER. CDR3 sequence reads: CASSHREGYGYTF. CDR3 nucleotide sequence: TGCGCCAGCAGCCACAGGGAGGGCTATGGCTACACCTTC.

The chain recombines TRBV28 with TRBJ2-6; possible D gene TRBD1, 5 bases. The V gene's germline CDR1 is MDHEN and CDR2 SYDVKM. V shed 2 bases and J shed 0 bases, with 8 bases lying between them. The CDR3 runs to 16 residues. CDR3 in DNA: TGTGCCAGCAGTTTACCCACAGGCTCTGGGGCCAACGTCCTGACTTTC. It translates to CASSLPTGSGANVLTF.

This clone was observed a handful of times. V usage is TRBV19 and J usage is TRBJ1-1; 7 bases match TRBD1. V trimming: 1 base; J trimming: 4 bases; junction bases outside the gene matches: 6. This CDR3 is built from 15 residues. Germline CDR1 and CDR2: LNHDA and SQIVND (reference sequence). In nucleotides, the CDR3 is TGTGCCAGTAGTATAGGGGTAGGGGGCGTCACTGAAGCTTTCTTT. It specifies CASSIGVGGVTEAFF.

This clone has only a few counts. This sequence joins TRBV29-1 and TRBJ1-1, with D tentatively TRBD1 (6 bases). CDR1 SQVTM and CDR2 ANQGSEA come from the germline V gene. Between the trimmed V and J ends, which lost 4 bases and 0 bases, there was a span of 12 bases. This CDR3 is 14 amino acids long. CDR3 nucleotides: TGCAGCGTTGCCCGGACAGCTATGAACACTGAAGCTTTCTTT. This encodes CSVARTAMNTEAFF.

The chain couples TRBV2 to TRBJ1-2; TRBD1 might be the D (5 bases). V was shortened by 8 bases and J by 8 bases, with 15 bases between the two germline ends. Germline CDR1 is SNHLY and CDR2 is FYNNEI. The CDR3 is made up of 12 amino acids. The CDR3 region has the DNA TGTGCCAGCGCGGTAAGGGGTATCGGCTACACCTTC. It is translated as CASAVRGIGYTF.

This clone has a handful of counts. This sequence joins TRBV2 and TRBJ1-5; no reliable D call. Trimming pared 6 bases from V and 2 bases from J, leaving 11 bases between. The CDR3 is 14 residues long. Per germline, CDR1 SNHLY and CDR2 FYNNEI. The CDR3, as DNA: TGTGCCAGCAGCGAGGAAAGAGGCAATCAGCCCCAGCATTTT. Translating gives CASSEERGNQPQHF. Full variable domain (missing parts from reference TRBV2 and TRBJ1-5): EPEVTQTPSHQVTQMGQEVILRCVPISNHLYFYWYRQILGQKVEFLVSFYNNEISEKSEIFDDQFSVERPDGSNFTLKIRSTKLEDSAMYFCASSEERGNQPQHFGDGTRLSIL.

The chain employs TRBV5-1 and TRBJ2-7, with TRBD1 matching over 10 bases. CDR3 length equals 16 residues. The V gene's germline CDR1 is SGHRS and CDR2 YFSETQ. V lost 4 bases and J lost 4; bases outside the gene matches: 11. Here the CDR3 DNA reads TGCGCCAGCAGCCTCGGATTAGGGACAGGGGTTTACGAGCAGTACTTC. It yields the protein CASSLGLGTGVYEQYF.

This clone was observed once. This sequence joins TRBV9 and TRBJ2-6, with 10 bases fitting TRBD1. Per the germline V gene, CDR1 is SGDLS and CDR2 is YYNGEE. V gave up 6 bases and J gave up 0 bases; unmatched junction bases: 12. This CDR3 is 19 amino acids long. CDR3 amino acids: CASTSSPGQGFSGANVLTF. The CDR3 DNA sequence: TGTGCCAGCACCTCATCACCGGGACAGGGGTTCTCTGGGGCCAACGTCCTGACTTTC.

This chain connects TRBV5-1 to TRBJ1-4; 8 bases match TRBD1. Trimming took 7 bases from V and 0 from J; bases not matched to a gene: 11. Germline loops: CDR1 SGHRS, CDR2 YFSETQ. The CDR3 is 17 residues long. The CDR3 nucleotides read TGCGCCAGCCGCAAAATACAGGGGGGTACAACTAATGAAAAACTGTTTTTT. Amino acids: CASRKIQGGTTNEKLFF.

This chain links TRBV19 with TRBJ1-1; 10 bases map to TRBD1. Germline lookup yields CDR1 LNHDA and CDR2 SQIVND (reference sequence). This CDR3 region has 16 residues. V lost 3 bases, J lost 3 bases, and 7 bases stayed unmatched. DNA for the CDR3: TGTGCCAGTAGTATGGGGGACAGGGGAGGGTACACTGAAGCTTTCTTT. It is translated as CASSMGDRGGYTEAFF.

This chain joins TRBV20-1 and TRBJ2-5, with a tentative D call TRBD2 (5 bases). The CDR3 contains 11 residues. V was shortened by 3 bases and J by 7 bases, with 9 bases between the two germline ends. The germline gives CDR1 DFQATT, CDR2 SNEGSKA (reference sequence). The CDR3 nucleotides are TGCAGTGCTAGGTTAGGGAGGACCCAGTACTTC. The encoded protein is CSARLGRTQYF.

V usage is TRBV7-9 and J usage is TRBJ2-1; 9 bases align to TRBD2. The V gene end was trimmed by 0 bases and the J gene end by 3 bases; junction bases not matched to a gene: 3. This CDR3 contains 16 residues. Germline loops: CDR1 SEHNR, CDR2 FQNEAQ (reference sequence). The CDR3 nucleotides read TGTGCCAGCAGCTTAGCCGGGACTAGCTTCTACAATGAGCAGTTCTTC. Translation gives CASSLAGTSFYNEQFF.